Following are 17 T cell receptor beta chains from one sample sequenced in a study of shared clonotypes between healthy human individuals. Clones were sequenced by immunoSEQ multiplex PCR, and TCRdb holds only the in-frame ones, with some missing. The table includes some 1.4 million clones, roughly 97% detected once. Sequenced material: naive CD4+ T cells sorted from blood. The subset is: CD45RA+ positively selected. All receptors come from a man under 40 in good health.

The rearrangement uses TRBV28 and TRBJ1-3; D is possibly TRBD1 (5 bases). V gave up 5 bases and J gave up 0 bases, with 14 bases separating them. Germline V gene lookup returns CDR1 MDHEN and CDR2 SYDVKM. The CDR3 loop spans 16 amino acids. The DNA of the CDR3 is TGTGCCAGCAGTCAACCGGGACGGTACTCTGGAAACACCATATATTTT. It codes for CASSQPGRYSGNTIYF.

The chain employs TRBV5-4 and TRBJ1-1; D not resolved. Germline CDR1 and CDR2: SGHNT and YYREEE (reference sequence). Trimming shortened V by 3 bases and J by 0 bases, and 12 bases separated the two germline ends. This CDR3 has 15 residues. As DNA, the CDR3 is TGTGCCAGCAGCTCCCGGACGGCTTTGAACACTGAAGCTTTCTTT. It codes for CASSSRTALNTEAFF. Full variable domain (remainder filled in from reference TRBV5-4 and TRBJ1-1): ETGVTQSPTHLIKTRGQQVTLRCSSQSGHNTVSWYQQALGQGPQFIFQYYREEENGRGNFPPRFSGLQFPNYSSELNVNALELDDSALYLCASSSRTALNTEAFFGQGTRLTVV.

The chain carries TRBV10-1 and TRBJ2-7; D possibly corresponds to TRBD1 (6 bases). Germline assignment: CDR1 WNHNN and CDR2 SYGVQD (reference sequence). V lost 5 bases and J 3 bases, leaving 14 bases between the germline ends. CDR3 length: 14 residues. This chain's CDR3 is CASSKWDKGYEQYF. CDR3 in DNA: TGCGCCAGCAGTAAATGGGACAAGGGCTACGAGCAGTACTTC.

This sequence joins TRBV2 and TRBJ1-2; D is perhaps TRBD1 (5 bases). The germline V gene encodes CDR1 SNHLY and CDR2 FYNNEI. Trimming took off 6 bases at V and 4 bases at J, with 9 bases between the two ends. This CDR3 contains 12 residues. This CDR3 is CASRGESYGYTF. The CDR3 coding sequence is TGTGCCAGCAGAGGGGAGAGCTATGGCTACACCTTC.

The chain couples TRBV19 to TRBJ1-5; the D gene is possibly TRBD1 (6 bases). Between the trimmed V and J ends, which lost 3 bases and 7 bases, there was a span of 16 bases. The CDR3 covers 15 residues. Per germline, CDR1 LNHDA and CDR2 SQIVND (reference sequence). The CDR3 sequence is CASSMGGGMGQPQHF. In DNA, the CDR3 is TGTGCCAGTAGTATGGGGGGCGGCATGGGCCAGCCCCAGCATTTT. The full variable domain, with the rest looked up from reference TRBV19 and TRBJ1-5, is DGGITQSPKYLFRKEGQNVTLSCEQNLNHDAMYWYRQDPGQGLRLIYYSQIVNDFQKGDIAEGYSVSREKKESFPLTVTSAQKNPTAFYLCASSMGGGMGQPQHFGDGTRLSIL.

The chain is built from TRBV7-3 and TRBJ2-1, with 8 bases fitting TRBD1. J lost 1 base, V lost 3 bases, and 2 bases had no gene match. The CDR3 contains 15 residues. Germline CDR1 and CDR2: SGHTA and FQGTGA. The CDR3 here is CASSFDRGSYNEQFF. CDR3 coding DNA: TGTGCCAGCAGCTTTGACAGGGGTTCCTACAATGAGCAGTTCTTC.

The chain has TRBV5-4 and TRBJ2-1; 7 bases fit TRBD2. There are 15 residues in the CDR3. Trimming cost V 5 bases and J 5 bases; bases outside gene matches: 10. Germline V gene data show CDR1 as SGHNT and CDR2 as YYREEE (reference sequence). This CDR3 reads CASSSLMGRDNEQFF. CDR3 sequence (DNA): TGTGCCAGCAGTTCACTAATGGGGAGGGACAATGAGCAGTTCTTC.

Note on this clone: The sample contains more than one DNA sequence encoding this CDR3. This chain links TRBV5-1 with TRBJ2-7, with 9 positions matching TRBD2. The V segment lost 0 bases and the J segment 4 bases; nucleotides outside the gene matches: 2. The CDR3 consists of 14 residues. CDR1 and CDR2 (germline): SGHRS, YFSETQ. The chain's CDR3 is CASSLVAGGYEQYF. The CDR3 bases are TGCGCCAGCAGCTTGGTTGCGGGAGGGTACGAGCAGTACTTC.

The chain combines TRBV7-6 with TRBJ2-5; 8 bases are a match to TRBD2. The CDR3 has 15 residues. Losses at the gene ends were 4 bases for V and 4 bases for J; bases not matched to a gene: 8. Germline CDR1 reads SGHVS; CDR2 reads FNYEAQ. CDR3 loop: CASSSGTSGGETQYF. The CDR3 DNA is TGTGCCAGCAGCTCGGGGACTAGTGGGGGAGAGACCCAGTACTTC.

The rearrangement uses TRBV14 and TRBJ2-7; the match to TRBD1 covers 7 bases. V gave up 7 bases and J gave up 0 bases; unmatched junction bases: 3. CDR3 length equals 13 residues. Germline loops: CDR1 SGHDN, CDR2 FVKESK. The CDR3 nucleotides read TGTGCCAGCAACACAGGGGCCTCCTACGAGCAGTACTTC. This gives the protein CASNTGASYEQYF.

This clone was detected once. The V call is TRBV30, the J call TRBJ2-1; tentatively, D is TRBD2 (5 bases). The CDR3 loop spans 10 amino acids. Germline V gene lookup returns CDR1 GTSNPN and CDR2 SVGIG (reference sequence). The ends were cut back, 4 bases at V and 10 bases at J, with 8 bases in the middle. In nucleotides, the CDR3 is TGTGCCTGGATTGAGGGAGAGCAGTTCTTC. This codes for CAWIEGEQFF.

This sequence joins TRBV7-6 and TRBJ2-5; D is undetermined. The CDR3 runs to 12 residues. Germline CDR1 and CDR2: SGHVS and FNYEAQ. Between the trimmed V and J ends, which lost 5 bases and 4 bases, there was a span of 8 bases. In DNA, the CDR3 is TGTGCCAGCAGCCCGTCGTCAGAGACCCAGTACTTC. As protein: CASSPSSETQYF.

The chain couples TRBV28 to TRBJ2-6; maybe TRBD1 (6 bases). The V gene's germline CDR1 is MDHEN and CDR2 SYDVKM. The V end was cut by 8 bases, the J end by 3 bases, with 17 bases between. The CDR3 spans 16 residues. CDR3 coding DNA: TGTGCCAGCTCGCTTCTACAGGGTCTTGGGGCCAACGTCCTGACTTTC. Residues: CASSLLQGLGANVLTF.

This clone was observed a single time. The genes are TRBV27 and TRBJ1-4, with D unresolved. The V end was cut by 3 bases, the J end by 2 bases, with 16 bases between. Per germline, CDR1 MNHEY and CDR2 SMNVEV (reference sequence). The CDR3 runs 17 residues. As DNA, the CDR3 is TGTGCCAGCAGTTTTTCGGGTAGGGCGGCGACTAATGAAAAACTGTTTTTT. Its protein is CASSFSGRAATNEKLFF.

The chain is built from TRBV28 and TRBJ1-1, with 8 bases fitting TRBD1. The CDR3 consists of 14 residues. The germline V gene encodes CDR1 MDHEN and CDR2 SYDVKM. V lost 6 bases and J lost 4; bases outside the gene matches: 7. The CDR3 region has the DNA TGTGCCAGCAGAGGACAGGGAGCGGGCACTGAAGCTTTCTTT. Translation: CASRGQGAGTEAFF.

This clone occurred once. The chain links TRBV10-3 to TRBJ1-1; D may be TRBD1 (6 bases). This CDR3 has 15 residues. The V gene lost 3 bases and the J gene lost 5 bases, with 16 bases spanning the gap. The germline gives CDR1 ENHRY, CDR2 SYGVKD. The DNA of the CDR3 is TGTGCCATCAGTGACCTCGCTTGGGGGCGGACTGAAGCTTTCTTT. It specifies CAISDLAWGRTEAFF.

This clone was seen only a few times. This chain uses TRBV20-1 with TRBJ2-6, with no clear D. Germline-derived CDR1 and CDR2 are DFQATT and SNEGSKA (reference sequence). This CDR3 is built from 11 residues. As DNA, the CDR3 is TGCATCGCGCGGGGGGCCAACGTCCTGACTTTC. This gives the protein CIARGANVLTF.